This TCR beta chain was identified in a study of blood T cell repertoires in COVID-19. TCRdb keeps only in-frame clones here, not all; method: immunoSEQ multiplex PCR. The sample holds some 270,000 clones; over 75% are singletons and the top ten take around 10%. The sample taken for sequencing was PBMCs or T cells enriched from blood (not recorded which). This TCR was sampled from a woman aged 50 to 65 with acute COVID-19.

The DNA of the CDR3 is TGTGCCAGCTCCCCAAGCCCGGGGGGGCCCACTGAAGCTTTCTTT. Its protein product is CASSPSPGGPTEAFF. This rearrangement joins TRBV18 to TRBJ1-1, with a possible D match to TRBD1 (6 bases). Trimming cost V 6 bases and J 4 bases, with 18 bases left between them. Looked up from germline, CDR1 is KGHSH and CDR2 is LQKENI. This CDR3 has 15 residues.